The rows below give T cell receptor beta chains drawn from one sample of a study of T cell responses to AZD1222 COVID-19 vaccine. Clones were sequenced by immunoSEQ multiplex PCR, and TCRdb holds only the in-frame ones, with some missing. The top ten clones hold less than 3% of a sample with roughly 180,000 clones, 87% of them seen once. The sample was peripheral blood, taken on day 0 of AZD1222 vaccination. These receptors all come from an adult in good health. Each CDR3 is given with its conserved first and last residue. The D gene is left open where the match is weak. Part of the rows lack a size; the others show once, few, many or a class for expanded clones.

NA	TRBV21-1	NA	TRBJ1-1	CASSARRDRSNTEAFF	TGTGCCAGCAGCGCTAGACGTGACAGATCCAACACTGAAGCTTTCTTT
NA	TRBV6-2/TRBV6-3	NA	TRBJ1-1	CASSYSGANTEAFF	TGTGCCAGCAGTTACTCAGGGGCGAACACTGAAGCTTTCTTT
NA	TRBV7-9	NA	TRBJ1-2	CASSPGGVNYGYTF	TGTGCCAGCAGCCCCGGTGGGGTTAACTATGGCTACACCTTC
NA	TRBV28	NA	TRBJ2-2	CASSLSGKVTGELFF	TGTGCCAGCAGTTTATCTGGAAAAGTCACCGGGGAGCTGTTTTTT
NA	TRBV7-9	NA	TRBJ1-1	CASSLVPEAFF	TGTGCCAGCAGCTTAGTCCCTGAAGCTTTCTTT
NA	TRBV5-1	NA	TRBJ1-4	CASSLAGARQGLFF	TGCGCCAGCAGCTTGGCAGGGGCCAGGCAAGGACTGTTTTTT
NA	TRBV19	TRBD2	TRBJ2-1	CASSIAGGVNNEQFF	TGTGCCAGTTCAATAGCGGGAGGGGTCAACAATGAGCAGTTCTTC
NA	TRBV19	NA	TRBJ1-2	CASSMDSGYGYTF	TGTGCCAGTAGCATGGACAGTGGCTATGGCTACACCTTC
once	TRBV2	NA	TRBJ1-6	CASSLAGAVPPLHF	TGTGCCAGCAGCTTGGCAGGGGCCGTTCCACCCCTCCACTTT
NA	TRBV7-2	TRBD2	TRBJ2-1	CASSLLGGPSGRGEQFF	TGTGCCAGCAGCTTATTAGGCGGGCCTAGCGGGAGGGGTGAGCAGTTCTTC
NA	TRBV12-5	TRBD1	TRBJ1-4	CASGLGAGTGNEKLFF	TGTGCTAGTGGTTTGGGCGCCGGGACAGGGAATGAAAAACTGTTTTTT
NA	TRBV19	TRBD2	TRBJ2-1	CATTSRLAGDYNEQFF	TGTGCCACAACTTCTAGACTAGCGGGCGATTACAATGAGCAGTTCTTC
NA	TRBV5-1	NA	TRBJ1-4	CASSLGGSDEKLFF	TGCGCCAGCAGCTTGGGAGGGAGTGATGAAAAACTGTTTTTT
NA	TRBV9	TRBD2	TRBJ2-3	CASSGRTRGRTDTQYF	TGTGCCAGCAGCGGACGGACTAGGGGTCGGACAGATACGCAGTATTTT
once	TRBV5-5	NA	TRBJ1-1	CASSSIPRTEAFF	TGTGCCAGCAGTTCAATACCAAGAACTGAAGCTTTCTTT
NA	TRBV30	NA	TRBJ2-7	CAWTVNLGEQYF	TGTGCCTGGACAGTCAACCTAGGCGAGCAGTACTTC
NA	TRBV9	NA	TRBJ2-2	CASSAAQGSNTGELFF	TGTGCCAGCAGCGCGGCACAGGGTTCGAACACCGGGGAGCTGTTTTTT
NA	TRBV29-1	NA	TRBJ1-2	CSVEDRGRSNYGYTF	TGCAGCGTTGAAGATCGGGGCAGGTCTAACTATGGCTACACCTTC
NA	TRBV19	NA	TRBJ1-1	CASSQTGVNTEAFF	TGTGCCAGTAGCCAAACAGGAGTTAACACTGAAGCTTTCTTT
NA	TRBV19	NA	TRBJ1-1	CASSSTGYTEAFF	TGTGCCAGTAGTAGTACAGGGTACACTGAAGCTTTCTTT
NA	TRBV5-1	TRBD2	TRBJ2-1	CASSLEGLAGSGDNEQFF	TGCGCCAGCAGCTTGGAAGGACTAGCGGGATCTGGGGACAATGAGCAGTTCTTC
NA	TRBV7-8	NA	TRBJ1-4	CASSRGRTNEKLFF	TGTGCCAGCAGCCGGGGGCGGACTAATGAAAAACTGTTTTTT
NA	TRBV2	TRBD2	TRBJ2-7	CASSVSGISYEQYF	TGTGCCAGCAGTGTTAGCGGGATCTCCTACGAGCAGTACTTC
NA	TRBV5-1	NA	TRBJ2-7	CASSFRQGLYEQYF	TGCGCCAGCAGCTTTAGGCAGGGCCTGTACGAGCAGTACTTC
NA	TRBV24-1	TRBD1	TRBJ2-1	CATSVTGVGEQFF	TGTGCCACCAGTGTAACAGGGGTCGGTGAGCAGTTCTTC
once	TRBV15	NA	TRBJ1-3	CATSRAHRYPQGGTIYF	TGTGCCACCAGCAGAGCCCACAGGTACCCCCAAGGAGGGACCATATATTTT
NA	TRBV5-5	TRBD1	TRBJ2-7	CASVLTGGSYEQYF	TGTGCCAGCGTACTAACAGGGGGTAGCTACGAGCAGTACTTC
NA	TRBV7-9	NA	TRBJ2-2	CASTPSTGELFF	TGTGCCAGCACCCCCTCCACCGGGGAGCTGTTTTTT
NA	TRBV2	NA	TRBJ1-3	CASSDDGIYSGNTIYF	TGTGCCAGCAGCGATGACGGAATTTACTCTGGAAACACCATATATTTT
NA	TRBV5-1	NA	TRBJ2-1	CASSLSSLSSYNEQFF	TGCGCCAGCAGCTTGAGTAGCTTGAGCTCCTACAATGAGCAGTTCTTC
few	TRBV13	NA	TRBJ1-1	CASSLGLTAEAFF	TGTGCCAGCAGCTTAGGCCTAACCGCCGAAGCTTTCTTT
once	TRBV5-1	TRBD2	TRBJ2-1	CASSLGLAGGTIYNEQFF	TGCGCCAGCAGCTTGGGACTAGCGGGAGGGACGATCTACAATGAGCAGTTCTTC
once	TRBV19	NA	TRBJ1-4	CASRSRGGTNEKLFF	TGTGCCAGTAGGTCCCGGGGAGGGACTAATGAAAAACTGTTTTTT
NA	TRBV11-3	NA	TRBJ2-7	CASSPGGSSYEQYF	TGTGCCAGCAGCCCTGGGGGGAGCTCCTACGAGCAGTACTTC